One and the same sample provided the 29 T cell receptor beta chains below, sequenced in a study of post-analysis software for immune sequencing data. TCR beta cDNA libraries had unique molecular identifiers. TCRdb reanalysed the PCR reads using MiXCR and keeps one entry per CDR3 protein. Found here are hundreds of thousands of distinct CDR3 sequences, roughly 47% of them singletons; the top ten hold around 1.7%. Findings of the study overall: Relative to controls, patients had a few TRBV segments at higher frequency, with TRBV5-6, TRBV5-1 and TRBV20-1 among these.

Their recognized antigens are unknown. The source material was blood. The receptors were sampled from a girl aged 10-17 years with multiple sclerosis.

The V and J genes are TRBV10-3 and TRBJ1-5; 8 bases are shared with TRBD1. The CDR3 runs to 12 residues. The germline CDR1 and CDR2 sequences are ENHRY and SYGVKD. J lost 7 bases, V lost 6 bases, and 2 bases had no gene match. The chain's CDR3 is CAIRDRDQPQHF. The CDR3 coding sequence is TGTGCCATCAGGGACAGGGACCAGCCCCAGCATTTT.

The CDR3 sequence is CASRSGSSYNEQFF. DNA of the CDR3: TGTGCCAGCAGGAGCGGTTCCTCCTACAATGAGCAGTTCTTC. The chain carries TRBV9 and TRBJ2-1; tentatively, D is TRBD2 (5 bases). Trimming cost V 5 bases and J 0 bases, with 9 bases left between them. The length of the CDR3 is 14 residues. Germline loops: CDR1 SGDLS, CDR2 YYNGEE.

This clonotype was observed at least ten times. V and J are TRBV12-3 or TRBV12-4 and TRBJ2-5; D may be TRBD2 (5 bases). Trimming removed 0 bases from V and 4 bases from J, with 9 bases in between. The CDR3 spans 14 residues. CDR3 residues: CASSLAGSGETQYF. The CDR3 bases are TGTGCCAGCAGTTTAGCGGGGAGTGGAGAGACCCAGTACTTC.

This sequence joins TRBV4-1 and TRBJ2-1, with TRBD2 identical over 9 bases. This CDR3 is 15 amino acids long. Germline CDR1 reads MGHRA; CDR2 reads YSYEKL. Unmatched junction bases numbered 7, after V lost 1 base and J lost 9 bases. The CDR3 region has the DNA TGCGCCAGCAGCCAAGTAGGCGGGGGGGCGTCTGAGCAGTTCTTC. Translation: CASSQVGGGASEQFF.

The rearrangement links TRBV6-1 to TRBJ2-1; 9 nucleotides match TRBD2. Per germline, CDR1 MNHNS and CDR2 SASEGT. The V segment lost 9 bases and the J segment 10 bases; nucleotides outside the gene matches: 13. CDR3 length equals 14 residues. The CDR3 nucleotides are TGTGCCAGTAGGGACGGGACTAGCCCTTCGGAGCAGTTCTTC. It specifies CASRDGTSPSEQFF.

Here the CDR3 reads CATHRQGARQPQHF. The CDR3 DNA sequence: TGTGCCACGCACCGACAGGGCGCGAGACAGCCCCAGCATTTT. V is TRBV6-1 and J is TRBJ1-5; 7 nucleotides match TRBD1. The CDR3 covers 14 residues. Germline loops: CDR1 MNHNS, CDR2 SASEGT. V was pared by 10 bases and J by 7 bases, with 13 bases of the junction left unmatched.

The J gene is TRBJ1-1, the V gene TRBV3-1; 7 bases map to TRBD1. This CDR3 spans 13 amino acids. The V gene end was trimmed by 5 bases and the J gene end by 4 bases; junction bases not matched to a gene: 4. The germline CDR1 and CDR2 sequences are LGHDT and YNNKEL (reference sequence). The CDR3 reads CASSTRGATEAFF. The CDR3 nucleotides are TGTGCCAGCAGCACCAGGGGGGCCACTGAAGCTTTCTTT.

The rearrangement uses TRBV12-3 or TRBV12-4 and TRBJ1-2; TRBD1 aligns across 9 bases. J lost 0 bases, V lost 10 bases, and 18 bases had no gene match. This CDR3 contains 18 residues. The CDR3 loop reads CATWGGQGYSPSNYGYTF. The CDR3 DNA reads as TGTGCCACCTGGGGGGGACAGGGTTATTCCCCCTCTAACTATGGCTACACCTTC.

The chain links TRBV5-6 to TRBJ2-7; possible D gene TRBD2, 5 bases. Germline values: CDR1 SGHDT, CDR2 YYEEEE. This CDR3 is 14 amino acids long. V was pared by 1 base and J by 5 bases, with 13 bases between. The CDR3 region has the DNA TGTGCCAGCAGCTTGCCAGGACTTGTCCACGAGCAGTACTTC. Residues: CASSLPGLVHEQYF.

In this sample, this clonotype turned up a few times. The rearrangement links TRBV4-2 to TRBJ2-7, with a weak D call TRBD2 (5 bases). Trimming took off 0 bases at V and 3 bases at J, with 9 bases between the two ends. The CDR3 is 14 residues long. Per the germline V gene, CDR1 is LGHNA and CDR2 is YNFKEQ. The CDR3 region has the DNA TGTGCCAGCAGCCAAGATCAACGGGGCTACGAGCAGTACTTC. Its protein is CASSQDQRGYEQYF.

The chain recombines TRBV6-5 with TRBJ1-1, with TRBD1 matching 7 bases. Looked up from germline, CDR1 is MNHEY and CDR2 is SVGAGI. V shed 0 bases and J 1 base; nucleotides not matched to a gene: 5. The CDR3 loop spans 16 amino acids. CDR3 nucleotides: TGTGCCAGCAGTTACTCCTTGGACAGGCCGAACACTGAAGCTTTCTTT. It codes for CASSYSLDRPNTEAFF.

This clonotype was recorded once. The chain carries TRBV7-9 and TRBJ1-1; 9 bases fit TRBD1. The V gene end was trimmed by 6 bases and the J gene end by 4 bases; junction bases not matched to a gene: 6. Germline V gene sequence: CDR1 SEHNR, CDR2 FQNEAQ (reference sequence). The CDR3 loop spans 14 amino acids. The CDR3 reads CASRLQGASTEAFF. CDR3 nucleotides: TGTGCCAGCAGGCTACAGGGGGCGAGCACTGAAGCTTTCTTT.

This clonotype was counted once. V gene TRBV4-1 combines with J gene TRBJ2-7, with TRBD2 matching over 10 bases. Germline CDR1 MGHRA, CDR2 YSYEKL. The CDR3 covers 18 residues. V lost 0 bases and J lost 7; bases outside the gene matches: 15. The CDR3, as DNA: TGCGCCAGCAGCCAAGAGGCTAGCGGGGGCCGGATTTACAATGAGCAGTACTTC. Protein sequence: CASSQEASGGRIYNEQYF.

This chain links TRBV20-1 with TRBJ2-7; the D call may be TRBD1 or TRBD2 (5 bases each). The CDR3 sequence is 13 residues long. Germline V gene sequence: CDR1 DFQATT, CDR2 SNEGSKA (reference sequence). The germline V and J ends were trimmed by 6 bases and 4 bases, with 16 bases remaining between them. CDR3 region: CSALFEGPYEQYF. CDR3 bases: TGCAGTGCGCTCTTCGAGGGGCCGTACGAGCAGTACTTC.

The table lists this clonotype with a few counts. The chain is built from TRBV6-5 and TRBJ1-2, with a tentative D call TRBD1 (5 bases). Between the trimmed V and J ends, which lost 8 bases and 7 bases, there was a span of 20 bases. Germline lookup yields CDR1 MNHEY and CDR2 SVGAGI. There are 14 residues in the CDR3. CDR3 nucleotide sequence: TGTGCCAGCTCGCCGGCGGGGGATTTGCTTGGCTACACCTTC. Its protein product is CASSPAGDLLGYTF.

This clonotype appeared a few times. The CDR3 spells CASSLLGALRANIQYF. As DNA, the CDR3 is TGTGCCAGCAGTTTACTGGGGGCGCTTAGAGCGAACATTCAGTACTTC. This chain uses TRBV12-3 or TRBV12-4 with TRBJ2-4; D is possibly TRBD1 (6 bases). Between the trimmed V and J ends, which lost 2 bases and 7 bases, there was a span of 18 bases. The CDR3 totals 16 residues.

The DNA for the CDR3 is TGTGCCAGCACGGGACTCATGAACTACGAGCAGTACTTC. The encoded protein is CASTGLMNYEQYF. The genes are TRBV12-3 or TRBV12-4 and TRBJ2-7; D is possibly TRBD2 (6 bases). With 7 bases removed from V and 3 bases from J, the gap between germline ends came to 13 bases. The CDR3 loop spans 13 amino acids.

The chain recombines TRBV12-3 or TRBV12-4 with TRBJ2-1; possibly TRBD1 for D (6 bases). CDR3 length equals 16 residues. The germline V and J ends were trimmed by 6 bases and 10 bases, with 25 bases remaining between them. CDR3 coding DNA: TGTGCCAGCAGCTCCGAGACAGGATTAAACTCCTACGAGCAGTTCTTC. The encoded protein is CASSSETGLNSYEQFF.

This clonotype was observed at least ten times. This chain joins TRBV20-1 and TRBJ2-4; no clear D. V was trimmed by 2 bases and J by 3 bases, leaving 8 bases between them. This CDR3 comprises 13 residues. Germline lookup yields CDR1 DFQATT and CDR2 SNEGSKA (reference sequence). The CDR3 protein is CSARSGSKNIQYF. Here the CDR3 DNA reads TGCAGTGCTAGAAGTGGAAGCAAAAACATTCAGTACTTC.

V is TRBV9 and J is TRBJ2-5; D might be TRBD2 (5 bases). Per germline, CDR1 SGDLS and CDR2 YYNGEE. CDR3 length: 15 amino acids. Trimming cost V 0 bases and J 1 base, with 10 bases left between them. DNA of the CDR3: TGTGCCAGCAGCGTAGTAGGAGCGGTCCAAGAGACCCAGTACTTC. Translated: CASSVVGAVQETQYF.

This clonotype was counted ten times or more. The V gene is TRBV6-5, the J gene TRBJ2-7; TRBD2 matches at 9 bases. CDR1 is MNHEY and CDR2 is SVGAGI in the germline V gene. Trimming at V came to 2 bases and at J to 0 bases, leaving 2 bases not matched to a gene. The CDR3 extends over 15 amino acids. This CDR3 is CASSYLAGSSYEQYF. CDR3 nucleotides: TGTGCCAGCAGTTACCTAGCGGGAAGCTCCTACGAGCAGTACTTC.

This chain links TRBV6-6 with TRBJ2-5; TRBD1 matches at 11 bases. Germline V gene data show CDR1 as MNHNY and CDR2 as SVGAGI (reference sequence). The trim removed 4 bases at V and 5 bases at J, leaving 3 bases unmatched. CDR3 length: 14 residues. CDR3 region: CASSWTGGVETQYF. The CDR3 bases are TGTGCCAGCAGTTGGACAGGGGGCGTTGAGACCCAGTACTTC.

The chain is built from TRBV10-3 and TRBJ2-6; 10 bases align to TRBD1. There are 18 residues in the CDR3. Germline V gene data show CDR1 as ENHRY and CDR2 as SYGVKD. V lost 0 bases and J lost 0; bases outside the gene matches: 2. The CDR3 DNA reads TGTGCCATCAGTGAGTCGACAGGGGGCCCCTCTGGGGCCAACGTCCTGACTTTC. Protein: CAISESTGGPSGANVLTF.

The rearrangement joins TRBV7-6 to TRBJ1-2; tentative D call: TRBD1 (6 bases). V was shortened by 4 bases and J by 6 bases, with 12 bases between the two germline ends. Germline V gene sequence: CDR1 SGHVS, CDR2 FNYEAQ. The CDR3 totals 13 residues. The CDR3 DNA reads TGTGCCAGCAGCTCTCAGGACAGACATGGCTACACCTTC. Its protein is CASSSQDRHGYTF.

This chain joins TRBV5-6 and TRBJ2-7, with D unclear. The CDR3 loop spans 15 amino acids. V was pared by 4 bases and J by 2 bases, with 16 bases between. Germline V gene data show CDR1 as SGHDT and CDR2 as YYEEEE. The CDR3 nucleotides read TGTGCCAGCAGCCCCAACCGGGTCTACCCCTACGAGCAGTACTTC. Protein: CASSPNRVYPYEQYF.

This clonotype occurred a few times. V gene TRBV5-6 combines with J gene TRBJ1-6; TRBD1 matches 8 bases. Germline assignment: CDR1 SGHDT and CDR2 YYEEEE. CDR3 size: 14 residues. The V segment lost 3 bases and the J segment 7 bases; nucleotides outside the gene matches: 3. CDR3 in DNA: TGTGCCAGCAGCTCCGGGACAGGAAATTCACCCCTCCACTTT. This gives the protein CASSSGTGNSPLHF.

The rearrangement uses TRBV7-9 and TRBJ2-1, with no clear D. The length of the CDR3 is 16 residues. V was clipped by 3 bases and J by 0 bases, with 12 bases between them. Germline V gene data show CDR1 as SEHNR and CDR2 as FQNEAQ (reference sequence). CDR3 sequence (DNA): TGTGCCAGCAGCTTCTCCTTTGTTCCCTCCTACAATGAGCAGTTCTTC. This sequence encodes CASSFSFVPSYNEQFF.

V and J are TRBV12-3 or TRBV12-4 and TRBJ2-5; unclear D gene. This CDR3 has 12 residues. Trimming left V 4 bases short and J 5 bases short, with 8 bases between. The CDR3 here is CASSSSSETQYF. The DNA of the CDR3 is TGTGCCAGCAGTTCCTCGTCCGAGACCCAGTACTTC.

This clonotype was counted once. The chain employs TRBV12-3 or TRBV12-4 and TRBJ2-3; 8 bases are a match to TRBD1. J gave up 0 bases and V 4 bases, and 6 bases lay outside the gene matches. The length of the CDR3 is 16 residues. Here the CDR3 DNA reads TGTGCCAGCAGTTCCCTGAGGACAGGGAGCACAGATACGCAGTATTTT. This translates into CASSSLRTGSTDTQYF.